This TCR beta chain was identified in a study of brain T cells in children with intractable seizures. The sequenced cases were selected for having the highest brain T cell transcript signatures. Assay used: immunoSEQ multiplex PCR; TCRdb lists only in-frame clones, some missing. The sample has tens of thousands of clones, 85% to 95% seen once; the top ten hold about 1.4%. The germline V gene has CDR1 MNHNS and CDR2 SASEGT. The germline V and J ends were trimmed by 2 bases and 5 bases, with 10 bases remaining between them. The CDR3 extends over 14 amino acids. Study conclusions and caveats: Pre- and post-surgery blood differed in depth, so pre-surgery absences may be undersampling.

The sample holds one count of this clone. Its cognate antigen is unknown. The receptor was derived from a boy less than two years old with tuberous sclerosis and intractable seizures. The sample in question was peripheral blood, obtained at surgery. This chain connects TRBV6-1 to TRBJ1-5; D is unresolved. CDR3 protein: CASSEWQADQPQHF. The CDR3 DNA follows: TGTGCCAGCAGTGAATGGCAGGCAGATCAGCCCCAGCATTTT.